Listed here is a single T cell receptor beta chain. Deletions cut 4 bases from V and 5 bases from J, with 13 bases between. CDR1 and CDR2 from the germline V gene are SGHRS and YFSETQ. The CDR3 spans 14 residues. These data come from a study of cytomegalovirus exposure and HLA in healthy donors. The PCR ran on 60 Vbeta and 13 Jbeta primers. Sequencing was performed with immunoSEQ multiplex PCR; in TCRdb, only in-frame clones are kept and a portion is missing. Among some 150,000 clones listed, 70% to 80% were seen once. The TCR comes from a female donor in good health and CMV-seronegative. V gene TRBV5-1 combines with J gene TRBJ1-5; perhaps TRBD1 as D (6 bases). The material sequenced was PBMCs. The DNA for the CDR3 is TGCGCCAGCAGCCCGACACAGGGCGATCAGCCCCAGCATTTT. As protein: CASSPTQGDQPQHF.